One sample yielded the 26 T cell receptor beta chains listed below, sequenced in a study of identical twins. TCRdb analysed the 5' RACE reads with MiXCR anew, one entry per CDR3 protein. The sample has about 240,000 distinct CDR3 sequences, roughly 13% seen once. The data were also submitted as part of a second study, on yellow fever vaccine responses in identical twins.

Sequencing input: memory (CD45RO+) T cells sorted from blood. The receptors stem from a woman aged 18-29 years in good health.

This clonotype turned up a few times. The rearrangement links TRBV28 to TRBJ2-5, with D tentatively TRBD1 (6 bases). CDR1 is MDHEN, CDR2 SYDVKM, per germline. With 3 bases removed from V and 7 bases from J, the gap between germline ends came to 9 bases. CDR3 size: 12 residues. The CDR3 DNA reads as TGTGCCAGCAGTTTCCAGGGGACGACCCAGTACTTC. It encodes CASSFQGTTQYF.

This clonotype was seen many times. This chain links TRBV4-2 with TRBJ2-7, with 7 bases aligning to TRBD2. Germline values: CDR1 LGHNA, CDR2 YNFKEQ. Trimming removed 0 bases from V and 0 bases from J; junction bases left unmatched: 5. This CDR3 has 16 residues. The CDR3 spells CASSQEGGGYSYEQYF. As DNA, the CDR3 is TGTGCCAGCAGCCAAGAAGGCGGGGGTTACTCCTACGAGCAGTACTTC.

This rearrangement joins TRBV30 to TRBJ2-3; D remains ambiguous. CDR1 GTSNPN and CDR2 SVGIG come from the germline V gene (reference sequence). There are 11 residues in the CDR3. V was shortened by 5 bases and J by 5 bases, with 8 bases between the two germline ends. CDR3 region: CAWGLGDTQYF. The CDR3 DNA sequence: TGTGCCTGGGGTCTAGGAGATACGCAGTATTTT.

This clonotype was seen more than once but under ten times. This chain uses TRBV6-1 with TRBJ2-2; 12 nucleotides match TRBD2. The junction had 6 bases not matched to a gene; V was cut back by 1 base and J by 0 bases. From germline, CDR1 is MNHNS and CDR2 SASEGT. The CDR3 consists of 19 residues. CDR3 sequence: CASSEELAGGFANTGELFF. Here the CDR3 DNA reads TGTGCCAGCAGTGAAGAACTAGCGGGGGGTTTCGCGAACACCGGGGAGCTGTTTTTT.

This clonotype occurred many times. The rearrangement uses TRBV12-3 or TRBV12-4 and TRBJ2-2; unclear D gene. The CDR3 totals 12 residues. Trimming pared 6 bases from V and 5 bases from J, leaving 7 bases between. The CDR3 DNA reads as TGTGCCAGCAGCGAAGGGACCGGGGAGCTGTTTTTT. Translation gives CASSEGTGELFF.

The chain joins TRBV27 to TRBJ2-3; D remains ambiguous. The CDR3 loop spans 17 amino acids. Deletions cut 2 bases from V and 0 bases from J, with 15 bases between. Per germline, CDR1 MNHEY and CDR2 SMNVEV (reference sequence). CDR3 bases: TGTGCCAGCAGTTTAGATGGTCCCTGGCTAAGCACAGATACGCAGTATTTT. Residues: CASSLDGPWLSTDTQYF.

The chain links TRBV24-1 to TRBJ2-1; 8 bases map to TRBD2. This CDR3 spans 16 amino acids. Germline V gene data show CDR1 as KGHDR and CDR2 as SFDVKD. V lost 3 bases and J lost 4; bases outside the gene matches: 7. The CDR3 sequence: CATSDPVSGEYNEQFF. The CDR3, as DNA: TGTGCCACCAGTGATCCGGTTAGCGGGGAGTACAATGAGCAGTTCTTC.

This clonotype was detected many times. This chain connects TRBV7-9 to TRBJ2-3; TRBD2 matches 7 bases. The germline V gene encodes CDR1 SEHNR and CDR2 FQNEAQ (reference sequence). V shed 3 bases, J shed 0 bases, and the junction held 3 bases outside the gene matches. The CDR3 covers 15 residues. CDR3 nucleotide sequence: TGTGCCAGCAGCTTTGGGGGGGGTAGCACAGATACGCAGTATTTT. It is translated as CASSFGGGSTDTQYF. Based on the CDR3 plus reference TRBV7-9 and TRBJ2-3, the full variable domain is DTGVSQNPRHKITKRGQNVTFRCDPISEHNRLYWYRQTLGQGPEFLTYFQNEAQLEKSRLLSDRFSAERPKGSFSTLEIQRTEQGDSAMYLCASSFGGGSTDTQYFGPGTRLTVL.

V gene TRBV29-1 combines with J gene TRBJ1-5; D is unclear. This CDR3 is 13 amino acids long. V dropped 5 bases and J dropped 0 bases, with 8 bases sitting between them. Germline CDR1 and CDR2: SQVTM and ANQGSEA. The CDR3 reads CSVRKDSNQPQHF. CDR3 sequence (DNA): TGCAGCGTTCGAAAGGATAGCAATCAGCCCCAGCATTTT.

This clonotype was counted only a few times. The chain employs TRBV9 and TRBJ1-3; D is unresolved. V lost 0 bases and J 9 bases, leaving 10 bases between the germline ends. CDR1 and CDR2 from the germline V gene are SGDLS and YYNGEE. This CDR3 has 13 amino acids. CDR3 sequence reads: CASSVGPRATIYF. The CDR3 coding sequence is TGTGCCAGCAGCGTAGGACCCCGGGCCACCATATATTTT.

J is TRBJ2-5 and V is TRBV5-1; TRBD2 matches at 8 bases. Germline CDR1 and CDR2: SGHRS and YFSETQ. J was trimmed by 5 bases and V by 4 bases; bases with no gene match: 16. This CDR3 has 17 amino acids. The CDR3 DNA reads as TGCGCCAGCAGCCCGGATCCCGGGAGGGGGGGAGCGGAGACCCAGTACTTC. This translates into CASSPDPGRGGAETQYF.

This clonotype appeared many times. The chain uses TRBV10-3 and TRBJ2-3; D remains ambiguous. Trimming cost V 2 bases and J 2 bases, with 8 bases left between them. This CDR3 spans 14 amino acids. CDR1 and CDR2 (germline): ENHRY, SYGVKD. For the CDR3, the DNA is TGTGCCATCAGTGAGCAAGAAAACACAGATACGCAGTATTTT. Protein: CAISEQENTDTQYF.

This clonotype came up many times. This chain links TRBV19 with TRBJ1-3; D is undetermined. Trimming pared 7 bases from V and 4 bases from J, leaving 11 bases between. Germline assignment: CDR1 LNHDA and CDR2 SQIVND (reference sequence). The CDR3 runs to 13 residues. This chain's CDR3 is CASIGSRGNTIYF. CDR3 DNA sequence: TGTGCCAGTATCGGGAGCCGCGGAAACACCATATATTTT.

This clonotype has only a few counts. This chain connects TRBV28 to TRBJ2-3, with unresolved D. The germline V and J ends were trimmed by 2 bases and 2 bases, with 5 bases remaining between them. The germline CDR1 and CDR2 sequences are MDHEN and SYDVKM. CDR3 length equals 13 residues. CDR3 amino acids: CASSLTVTDTQYF. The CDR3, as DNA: TGTGCCAGCAGTTTAACGGTCACAGATACGCAGTATTTT.

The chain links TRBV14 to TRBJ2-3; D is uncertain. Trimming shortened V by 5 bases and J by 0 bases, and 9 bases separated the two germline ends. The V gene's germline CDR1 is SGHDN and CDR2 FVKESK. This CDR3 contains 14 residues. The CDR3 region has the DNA TGTGCCAGCAGCAAATTACCCAGCACAGATACGCAGTATTTT. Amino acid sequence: CASSKLPSTDTQYF.

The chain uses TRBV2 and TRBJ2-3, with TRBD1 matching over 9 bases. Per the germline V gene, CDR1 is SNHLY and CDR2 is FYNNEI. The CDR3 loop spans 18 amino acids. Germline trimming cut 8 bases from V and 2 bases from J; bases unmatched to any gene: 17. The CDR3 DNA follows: TGTGCCAGCGGGGTCCCGGGACAGGGTGTTGGAGACACAGATACGCAGTATTTT. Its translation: CASGVPGQGVGDTDTQYF.

CDR3 residues: CSASYRGQGEQYF. CDR3 in DNA: TGCAGTGCTAGCTATAGGGGGCAAGGCGAGCAGTACTTC. The chain combines TRBV20-1 with TRBJ2-7; TRBD1 agrees at 7 bases. V shed 3 bases, J shed 6 bases, and the junction held 8 bases outside the gene matches. Germline assignment: CDR1 DFQATT and CDR2 SNEGSKA (reference sequence). The length of the CDR3 is 13 residues.

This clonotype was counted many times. Here the CDR3 reads CANVSPQHEQFF. The CDR3 region has the DNA TGTGCCAACGTGTCTCCGCAGCATGAGCAGTTCTTC. V gene TRBV2 combines with J gene TRBJ2-1; D remains unclear. Trimming removed 10 bases at V and 8 bases at J, with 15 bases between. This CDR3 has 12 residues. Germline V gene lookup returns CDR1 SNHLY and CDR2 FYNNEI.

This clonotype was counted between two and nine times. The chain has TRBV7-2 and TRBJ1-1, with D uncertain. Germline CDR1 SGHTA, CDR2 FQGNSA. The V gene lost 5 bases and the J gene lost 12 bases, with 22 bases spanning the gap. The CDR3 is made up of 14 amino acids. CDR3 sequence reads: CASSPRPGILGTFF. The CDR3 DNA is TGTGCCAGCAGCCCACGACCAGGAATCCTCGGAACTTTCTTT. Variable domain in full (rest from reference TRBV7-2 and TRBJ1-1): GAGVSQSPSNKVTEKGKDVELRCDPISGHTALYWYRQSLGQGLEFLIYFQGNSAPDKSGLPSDRFSAERTGGSVSTLTIQRTQQEDSAVYLCASSPRPGILGTFFGQGTRLTVV.

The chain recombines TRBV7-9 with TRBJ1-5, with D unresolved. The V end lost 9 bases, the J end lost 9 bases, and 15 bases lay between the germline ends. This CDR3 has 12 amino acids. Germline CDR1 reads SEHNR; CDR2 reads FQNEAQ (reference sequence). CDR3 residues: CASSAPDWPQHF. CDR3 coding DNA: TGTGCCAGTTCTGCGCCAGATTGGCCCCAGCATTTT.

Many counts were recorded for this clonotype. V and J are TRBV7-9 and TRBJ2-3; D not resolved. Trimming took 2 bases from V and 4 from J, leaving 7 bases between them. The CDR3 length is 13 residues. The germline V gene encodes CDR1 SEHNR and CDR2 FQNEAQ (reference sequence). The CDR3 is CASSLSNSDTQYF. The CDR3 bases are TGTGCCAGCAGCTTATCGAATTCAGATACGCAGTATTTT.

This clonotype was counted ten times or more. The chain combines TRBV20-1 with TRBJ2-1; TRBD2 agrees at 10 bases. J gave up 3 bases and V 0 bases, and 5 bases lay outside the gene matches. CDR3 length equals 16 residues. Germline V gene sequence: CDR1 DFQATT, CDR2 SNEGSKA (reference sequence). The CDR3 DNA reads TGCAGTGCTAGAGATTGGCTAGCGGGAGACTACAATGAGCAGTTCTTC. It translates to CSARDWLAGDYNEQFF.

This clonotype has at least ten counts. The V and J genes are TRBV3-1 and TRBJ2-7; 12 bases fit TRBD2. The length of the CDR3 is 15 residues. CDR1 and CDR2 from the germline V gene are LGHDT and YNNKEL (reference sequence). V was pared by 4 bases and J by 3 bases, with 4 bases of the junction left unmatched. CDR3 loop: CASSRGLAGLYEQYF. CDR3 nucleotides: TGTGCCAGCAGCCGCGGACTAGCGGGGCTCTACGAGCAGTACTTC.

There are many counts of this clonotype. DNA of the CDR3: TGTGCCACCAGTGATTGGAATAGCGGGAGCTCCTACGAGCAGTACTTC. Translating gives CATSDWNSGSSYEQYF. V and J are TRBV24-1 and TRBJ2-7; 9 bases align to TRBD2. V trimming: 2 bases; J trimming: 0 bases; junction bases outside the gene matches: 4. The CDR3 is 16 amino acids. Per the germline V gene, CDR1 is KGHDR and CDR2 is SFDVKD.

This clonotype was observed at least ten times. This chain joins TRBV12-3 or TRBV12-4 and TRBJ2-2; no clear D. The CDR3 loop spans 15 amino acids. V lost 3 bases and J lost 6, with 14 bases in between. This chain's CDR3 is CASSFGGPRPGELFF. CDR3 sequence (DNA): TGTGCCAGCAGTTTTGGTGGCCCACGTCCCGGGGAGCTGTTTTTT.

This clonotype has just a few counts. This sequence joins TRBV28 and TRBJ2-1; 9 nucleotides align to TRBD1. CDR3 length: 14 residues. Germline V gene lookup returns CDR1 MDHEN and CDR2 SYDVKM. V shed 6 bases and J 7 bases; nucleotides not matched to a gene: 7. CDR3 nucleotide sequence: TGTGCCAGCAGGGGGACAGGGATAATAAATGAGCAGTTCTTC. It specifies CASRGTGIINEQFF.